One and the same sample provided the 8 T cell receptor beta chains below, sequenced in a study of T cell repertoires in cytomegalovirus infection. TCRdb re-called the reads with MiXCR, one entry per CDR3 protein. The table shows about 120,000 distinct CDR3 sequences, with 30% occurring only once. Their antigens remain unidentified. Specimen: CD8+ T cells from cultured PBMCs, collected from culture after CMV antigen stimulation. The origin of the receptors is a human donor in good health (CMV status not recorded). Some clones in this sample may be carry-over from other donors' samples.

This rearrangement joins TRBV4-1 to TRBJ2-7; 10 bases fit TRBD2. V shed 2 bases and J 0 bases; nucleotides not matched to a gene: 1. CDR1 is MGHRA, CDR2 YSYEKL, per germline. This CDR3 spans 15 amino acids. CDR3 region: CASSQLAGDSYEQYF. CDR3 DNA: TGCGCCAGCAGCCAACTAGCGGGGGACTCCTACGAGCAGTACTTC.

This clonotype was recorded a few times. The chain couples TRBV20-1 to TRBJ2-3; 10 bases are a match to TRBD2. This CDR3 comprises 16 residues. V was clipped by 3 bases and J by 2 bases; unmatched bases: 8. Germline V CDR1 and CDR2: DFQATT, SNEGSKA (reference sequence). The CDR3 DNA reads TGCAGTGCTAGGAGGGCTCTAGCGGGGGACACAGATACGCAGTATTTT. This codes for CSARRALAGDTDTQYF.

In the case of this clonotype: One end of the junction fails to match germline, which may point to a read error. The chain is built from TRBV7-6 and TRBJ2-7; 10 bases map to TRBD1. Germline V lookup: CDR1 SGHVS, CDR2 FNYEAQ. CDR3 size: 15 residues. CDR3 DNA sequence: TGTGCCGGCAGCCATGGGACAGGGGTTCCCTACGAGCAGTACTTC. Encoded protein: CAGSHGTGVPYEQYF.

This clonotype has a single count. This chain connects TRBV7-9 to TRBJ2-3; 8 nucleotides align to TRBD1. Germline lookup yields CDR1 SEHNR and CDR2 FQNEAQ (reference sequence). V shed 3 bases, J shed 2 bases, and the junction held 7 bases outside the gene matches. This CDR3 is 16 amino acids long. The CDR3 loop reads CASSFQGAPDTDTQYF. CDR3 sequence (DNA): TGTGCCAGCAGCTTCCAGGGGGCCCCTGACACAGATACGCAGTATTTT. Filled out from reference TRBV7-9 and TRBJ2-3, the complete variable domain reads DTGVSQNPRHKITKRGQNVTFRCDPISEHNRLYWYRQTLGQGPEFLTYFQNEAQLEKSRLLSDRFSAERPKGSFSTLEIQRTEQGDSAMYLCASSFQGAPDTDTQYFGPGTRLTVL.

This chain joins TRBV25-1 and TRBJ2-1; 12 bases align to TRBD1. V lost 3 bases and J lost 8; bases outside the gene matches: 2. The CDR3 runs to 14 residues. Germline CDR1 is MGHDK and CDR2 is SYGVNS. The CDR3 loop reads CASSDRDRGHEQFF. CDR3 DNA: TGTGCCAGCAGTGACCGGGACAGGGGGCATGAGCAGTTCTTC.

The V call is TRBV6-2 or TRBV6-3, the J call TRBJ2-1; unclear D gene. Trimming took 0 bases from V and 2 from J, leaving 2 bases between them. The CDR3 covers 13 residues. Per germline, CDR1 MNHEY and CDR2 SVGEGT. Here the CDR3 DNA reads TGTGCCAGCAGTTACTCTCCCTACAATGAGCAGTTCTTC. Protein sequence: CASSYSPYNEQFF.

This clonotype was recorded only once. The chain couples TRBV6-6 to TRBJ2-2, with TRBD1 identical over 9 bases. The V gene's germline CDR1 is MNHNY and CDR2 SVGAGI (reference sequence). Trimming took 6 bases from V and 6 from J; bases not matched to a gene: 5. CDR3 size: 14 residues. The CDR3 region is CASSLGTGPGELFF. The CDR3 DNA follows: TGTGCCAGCAGCCTCGGGACAGGGCCCGGGGAGCTGTTTTTT.

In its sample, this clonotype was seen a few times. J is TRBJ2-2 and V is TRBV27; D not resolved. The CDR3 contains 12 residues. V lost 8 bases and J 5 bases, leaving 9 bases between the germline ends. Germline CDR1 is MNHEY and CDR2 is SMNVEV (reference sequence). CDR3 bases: TGTGCCAGCGGTGCCACAACCGGGGAGCTGTTTTTT. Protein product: CASGATTGELFF.